This T cell receptor beta chain is drawn from a study of cytotoxic CD8 clonotypes in ibrutinib-treated CLL. Study-wide points: Once treatment began, public clonotypes, which were uncommon, contracted or stayed stable.

Points on this clone: Its target is unknown.

This CDR3 is built from 13 residues. Germline-derived CDR1 and CDR2 are MDHEN and SYDVKM. V lost 3 bases and J lost 5, with 10 bases in between. Some clones are missing from TCRdb's copy, which holds only in-frame ones; the method was immunoSEQ multiplex PCR. The profile shows about 50,000 clones, over 80% of them singletons. This TCR derives from a human donor with chronic lymphocytic leukemia. The input for sequencing was PBMCs, taken after 24 months of ibrutinib treatment. V is TRBV28 and J is TRBJ2-5; D might be TRBD1 (6 bases). CDR3 DNA sequence: TGTGCCAGCAGTTTCTACAGGGAGGAGACCCAGTACTTC. Protein sequence: CASSFYREETQYF.